The rows below give T cell receptor beta chains drawn from one sample of a study of blood T cell repertoires in COVID-19. Profiling relied on immunoSEQ multiplex PCR, and the TCRdb table lists in-frame clones only, not all of them. The data contain more than 450,000 clones, 87% of them seen just once; the ten biggest clones take up roughly 0.7%. The sample was PBMCs or T cells enriched from blood (not recorded which). Receptors were obtained from a young woman who had recovered from COVID-19. Each CDR3 is given without its conserved first and last residue. Clone size is stated in some rows and not others, as once, few, many or a class when expanded.

NA | TRBV6-5 | ASTYSGTGEVQY
few | TRBV6-5 | ASSYDMGGEQY
NA | TRBV7-3 | ASSYWRDTEAF
NA | TRBV14 | ASSQIWTDFGEQY
once | TRBV24-1 | ATSVGREVDEQF
NA | TRBV5-1 | ASSLAGLQETQY
NA | TRBV12-5 | ASGSGQPGQGHEKLF
NA | TRBV11-2 | ASSLTGEGSPLH
NA | TRBV28 | ASRTGLSNTGELF
once | TRBV6-4 | ASRSGGRARYEQY
NA | TRBV12-3/TRBV12-4 | ASSFVVTGELF
NA | TRBV7-9 | ASSLKGVGNEQY
NA | TRBV7-5 | ARLSDRGARSPYEQY
NA | TRBV19 | ASSIVGGSGETQY
NA | TRBV10-3 | AISIQGGGTEAF
NA | TRBV24-1 | ATSESQGAGYT
NA | TRBV5-4 | ASSPGTGREGNTIY
NA | TRBV30 | AWSVGDTYEQY
NA | TRBV5-1 | ASSPGGQGALGNTIY
NA | TRBV6-5 | ASSPRRRGDTQY
NA | TRBV2 | ASTGQVGSYEQY
NA | TRBV7-2 | ASSYRGFNSPLH
NA | TRBV3-1/TRBV3-2 | ASSQGLAEGGDTQY
NA | TRBV5-5 | ASSLDQGGYGYT
few | TRBV7-2 | ASSPAQRGDPYEQY
few | TRBV11-2 | ATTRGYQETQY
NA | TRBV23-1 | ASSQLNVNGRIPLH
NA | TRBV2 | ASGPGLAGGGTGELF
NA | TRBV11-2 | ASSSSDRDIALGYT
once | TRBV27 | ASSLSRTGNYGYT
many | TRBV12-1 | ASSFSQGDRTP
NA | TRBV30 | AWSSQGYEQY
NA | TRBV28 | ASSLVWGGTSEKETQY
NA | TRBV14 | ASSQLGQGNNSPLH
NA | TRBV28 | ASSQGGQSYGYT
NA | TRBV12-5 | ASGRMADTQY
NA | TRBV7-9 | ASSLERGRSYNEQF
NA | TRBV5-4 | ASSFGTGEQY
NA | TRBV2 | ASSLDRASNTEAF
NA | TRBV5-1 | ASSLAGRRDDLWYGYT
NA | TRBV12-5 | ASADRTGEETQY
once | TRBV10-3 | AITSGQAHEQY
NA | TRBV19 | ASGPREGSPPEQY
NA | TRBV11-3 | ATPLEAF
NA | TRBV28 | ASSSRWTSGVPEETQY
NA | TRBV6-5 | ASSYSQTGGRPLH
NA | TRBV7-9 | ASSTHRELGNTEAF
NA | TRBV25-1 | ASSMPGLNSPLH
NA | TRBV6-5 | ASQGNYGYT
NA | TRBV5-1 | ASSLAGAQGALGDYGYT
NA | TRBV2 | ASSSRVNTEAF
NA | TRBV6-5 | ASTTGGNSYEQY
NA | TRBV5-1 | ASSLDRGQLTGNYGYT
NA | TRBV5-1 | ASSLPRGDGDTGELF
NA | TRBV28 | ASSRSGGGYYEQY